The rows below give T cell receptor beta chains drawn from one sample of a study of control samples from healthy donors and cancer patients. TCRdb's table, derived via immunoSEQ multiplex PCR, lists solely in-frame clones and lacks some. The sample yields around 100,000 clones, about 91% seen once. The sequencing input was blood. Source of these receptors: a woman in her late teens or twenties in good health. CDR3s include the opening cysteine and the closing phenylalanine or tryptophan. Fields, in order: CDR3 DNA, CDR3 protein, V gene, clone size, J gene, D gene. D genes are given only for firm matches. Only part of the rows carry a size: once, few, many, or a class if the clone is expanded.

CDR3 DNA: TGTGCCAGTAGTATTCTCGGAACAGATACGCAGTATTTT
CDR3 protein: CASSILGTDTQYF
V gene: TRBV19
clone size: once
J gene: TRBJ2-3
D gene: NA

CDR3 DNA: TGTGCCAGCAGCCCCCTCGAAAAACTGTTTTTT
CDR3 protein: CASSPLEKLFF
V gene: TRBV6-6
clone size: NA
J gene: TRBJ1-4
D gene: NA

CDR3 DNA: TGTGCCTGGACCCCGGGACAGGGGCCTTGGTATGGCTACACCTTC
CDR3 protein: CAWTPGQGPWYGYTF
V gene: TRBV30
clone size: NA
J gene: TRBJ1-2
D gene: TRBD1

CDR3 DNA: TGTGCCAGCACCTTTACAGCTCAGCCCCAGCATTTT
CDR3 protein: CASTFTAQPQHF
V gene: TRBV28
clone size: NA
J gene: TRBJ1-5
D gene: NA

CDR3 DNA: TGTGCCAGTAGTATGGCAGGGTACAATGAGCAGTTCTTC
CDR3 protein: CASSMAGYNEQFF
V gene: TRBV19
clone size: once
J gene: TRBJ2-1
D gene: NA

CDR3 DNA: TGTGCCAGCAGGCGTGGCGGGGACTCCTACGAGCAGTACTTC
CDR3 protein: CASRRGGDSYEQYF
V gene: TRBV6-5
clone size: NA
J gene: TRBJ2-7
D gene: NA

CDR3 DNA: TGTGCCAGCAGCTTGGATGTTGGGACAGTATTACCCTACGAGCAGTACTTC
CDR3 protein: CASSLDVGTVLPYEQYF
V gene: TRBV5-4
clone size: NA
J gene: TRBJ2-7
D gene: TRBD1

CDR3 DNA: TGTGCCAGCAGTTTTCTTCCTCCGGGACAGGAATTCTACGAGCAGTACTTC
CDR3 protein: CASSFLPPGQEFYEQYF
V gene: TRBV2
clone size: NA
J gene: TRBJ2-7
D gene: TRBD1

CDR3 DNA: TGTGCCAGCAGCTTAGGCGCGTATGAGGACGAGCAGTACTTC
CDR3 protein: CASSLGAYEDEQYF
V gene: TRBV7-9
clone size: NA
J gene: TRBJ2-7
D gene: NA

CDR3 DNA: TGTGCCAGTAGTCCATGGGACTCTAACTCTGGAAACACCATATATTTT
CDR3 protein: CASSPWDSNSGNTIYF
V gene: TRBV19
clone size: few
J gene: TRBJ1-3
D gene: NA

CDR3 DNA: TGTGCCACCGGGACAGCCCTTACGGATCAGCCCCAGCATTTT
CDR3 protein: CATGTALTDQPQHF
V gene: TRBV10-3
clone size: NA
J gene: TRBJ1-5
D gene: TRBD1

CDR3 DNA: TGTGCCAGCAGCTTGGGACGGCTCAATGAGCAGTTCTTC
CDR3 protein: CASSLGRLNEQFF
V gene: TRBV7-3
clone size: NA
J gene: TRBJ2-1
D gene: NA

CDR3 DNA: TGTGCCAGCTCACCCAACCTAGCGGGAGGGGGCAATGAGCAGTTCTTC
CDR3 protein: CASSPNLAGGGNEQFF
V gene: TRBV18
clone size: NA
J gene: TRBJ2-1
D gene: TRBD2

CDR3 DNA: TGCGCCAGCAGCCAAGGGATGGTTGCTATGGACGAGCAGTACTTC
CDR3 protein: CASSQGMVAMDEQYF
V gene: TRBV4-1
clone size: NA
J gene: TRBJ2-7
D gene: NA

CDR3 DNA: TGTGCCAGCAGCCCCTGGGCTAGAATGGAGACCCAGTACTTC
CDR3 protein: CASSPWARMETQYF
V gene: TRBV13
clone size: NA
J gene: TRBJ2-5
D gene: NA

CDR3 DNA: TGTGCCAGTAGTCCCCGACACTTCTACAATGAGCAGTTCTTC
CDR3 protein: CASSPRHFYNEQFF
V gene: TRBV19
clone size: NA
J gene: TRBJ2-1
D gene: NA

CDR3 DNA: TGTGCCAGCAGTCGTAGTGGGACAGCAGAAAAACTGTTTTTT
CDR3 protein: CASSRSGTAEKLFF
V gene: TRBV2
clone size: once
J gene: TRBJ1-4
D gene: TRBD1

CDR3 DNA: TGTGCCAGTAGTAAAAGGAGCGGCCTCCAAGAGACCCAGTACTTC
CDR3 protein: CASSKRSGLQETQYF
V gene: TRBV19
clone size: NA
J gene: TRBJ2-5
D gene: NA

CDR3 DNA: TGTGCCAGCATGTTTGTTAGCTCCTACAATGAGCAGTTCTTC
CDR3 protein: CASMFVSSYNEQFF
V gene: TRBV6-5
clone size: NA
J gene: TRBJ2-1
D gene: NA

CDR3 DNA: TGTGCCACCAGTGATTTTAAGGGAAATCAGCCCCAGCATTTT
CDR3 protein: CATSDFKGNQPQHF
V gene: TRBV24-1
clone size: NA
J gene: TRBJ1-5
D gene: NA

CDR3 DNA: TGTGCCAGCAGCGTAGATCAAGTGAACACTGAAGCTTTCTTT
CDR3 protein: CASSVDQVNTEAFF
V gene: TRBV9
clone size: NA
J gene: TRBJ1-1
D gene: NA

CDR3 DNA: TGTGCCAGCAGCCAAGATTCTGGACTAGCGGGGGCCAATGAGCAGTTCTTC
CDR3 protein: CASSQDSGLAGANEQFF
V gene: TRBV14
clone size: NA
J gene: TRBJ2-1
D gene: TRBD2

CDR3 DNA: TGTGCCAGCAGCTTCGTTCATGGACAGGGCACCTACAATGAGCAGTTCTTC
CDR3 protein: CASSFVHGQGTYNEQFF
V gene: TRBV11-2
clone size: NA
J gene: TRBJ2-1
D gene: TRBD1

CDR3 DNA: TGTGCCAGCAGCATCCTTCCCGCCGGGGAGCTGTTTTTT
CDR3 protein: CASSILPAGELFF
V gene: TRBV27
clone size: NA
J gene: TRBJ2-2
D gene: NA

CDR3 DNA: TGTGCCAGCAGCTTCCTAGCGGGAAAAATGAATGAGCAGTTCTTC
CDR3 protein: CASSFLAGKMNEQFF
V gene: TRBV7-2
clone size: NA
J gene: TRBJ2-1
D gene: TRBD2

CDR3 DNA: TGTGCCAGCAGTTTCCAACCGTCGAGTCCTGAAGCTTTCTTT
CDR3 protein: CASSFQPSSPEAFF
V gene: TRBV28
clone size: once
J gene: TRBJ1-1
D gene: NA

CDR3 DNA: TGTGCCAGCAGTGAATTTTTCGTCCGACAGGGGAACACCGGGGAGCTGTTTTTT
CDR3 protein: CASSEFFVRQGNTGELFF
V gene: TRBV6-1
clone size: NA
J gene: TRBJ2-2
D gene: TRBD1

CDR3 DNA: TGTGCCAGCAGCAAGGAATGTCGTCAACACCGGTCTAATAATTCACCCCTCCACTTT
CDR3 protein: CASSKECRQHRSNNSPLHF
V gene: TRBV21-1
clone size: NA
J gene: TRBJ1-6
D gene: NA

CDR3 DNA: TGTGCCTGGAGTCGGGGGGTCTATGGCTACACCTTC
CDR3 protein: CAWSRGVYGYTF
V gene: TRBV30
clone size: NA
J gene: TRBJ1-2
D gene: NA

CDR3 DNA: TGTGCCAGCAGCAAAATGGGGGTACAGCCCCAGCATTTT
CDR3 protein: CASSKMGVQPQHF
V gene: TRBV21-1
clone size: NA
J gene: TRBJ1-5
D gene: NA

CDR3 DNA: TGTGCCAGCAGTTTCGGACTAGTAAATGAGCAGTTCTTC
CDR3 protein: CASSFGLVNEQFF
V gene: TRBV28
clone size: once
J gene: TRBJ2-1
D gene: TRBD2

CDR3 DNA: TGTGCCTGGAGTGATGGGGATTCACCCCTCCACTTT
CDR3 protein: CAWSDGDSPLHF
V gene: TRBV30
clone size: once
J gene: TRBJ1-6
D gene: NA

CDR3 DNA: TGTGCCAGCAGCTCAAATCTCCCGACAGGGGTCCTGGGGGAGCTGTTTTTT
CDR3 protein: CASSSNLPTGVLGELFF
V gene: TRBV7-9
clone size: NA
J gene: TRBJ2-2
D gene: TRBD1

CDR3 DNA: TGTGCCAGCAGCAAAGTGGGGACAGGGGTCTACGAGCAGTACTTC
CDR3 protein: CASSKVGTGVYEQYF
V gene: TRBV7-2
clone size: once
J gene: TRBJ2-7
D gene: TRBD1

CDR3 DNA: TGTGCCAGCAGCTCCCAAGAGACCCAGTACTTC
CDR3 protein: CASSSQETQYF
V gene: TRBV5-4
clone size: NA
J gene: TRBJ2-5
D gene: NA

CDR3 DNA: TGTGCCAGCAGCTTAGGGCTAGCGGGGGCTTACAATGAGCAGTTCTTC
CDR3 protein: CASSLGLAGAYNEQFF
V gene: TRBV7-2
clone size: NA
J gene: TRBJ2-1
D gene: TRBD2

CDR3 DNA: TGTGCCTGGACAGGGGGTTTTAATTCACCCCTCCACTTT
CDR3 protein: CAWTGGFNSPLHF
V gene: TRBV30
clone size: NA
J gene: TRBJ1-6
D gene: TRBD1

CDR3 DNA: TGTGCCAGCACGACAGGGGACGATAGCAATCAGCCCCAGCATTTT
CDR3 protein: CASTTGDDSNQPQHF
V gene: TRBV7-9
clone size: NA
J gene: TRBJ1-5
D gene: TRBD1

CDR3 DNA: TGTGCCAGTAGTATGGGAGGGAGGCAGAATGAAAAACTGTTTTTT
CDR3 protein: CASSMGGRQNEKLFF
V gene: TRBV19
clone size: NA
J gene: TRBJ1-4
D gene: NA